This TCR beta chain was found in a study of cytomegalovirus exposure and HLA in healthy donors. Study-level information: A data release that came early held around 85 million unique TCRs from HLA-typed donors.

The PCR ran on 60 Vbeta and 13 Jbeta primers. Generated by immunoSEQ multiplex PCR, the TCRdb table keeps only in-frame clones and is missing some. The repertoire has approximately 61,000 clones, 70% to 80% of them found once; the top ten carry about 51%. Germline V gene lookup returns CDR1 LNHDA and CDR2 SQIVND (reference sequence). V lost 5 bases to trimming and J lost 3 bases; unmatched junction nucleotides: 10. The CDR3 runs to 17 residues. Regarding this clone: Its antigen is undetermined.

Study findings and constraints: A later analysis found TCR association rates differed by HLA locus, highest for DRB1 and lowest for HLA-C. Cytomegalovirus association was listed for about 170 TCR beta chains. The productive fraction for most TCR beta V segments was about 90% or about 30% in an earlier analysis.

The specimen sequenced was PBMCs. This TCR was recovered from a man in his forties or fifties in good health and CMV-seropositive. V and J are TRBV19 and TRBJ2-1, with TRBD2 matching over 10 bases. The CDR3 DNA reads TGTGCCAGTAGTTTCCGGAGCGGGGGGGGCCGCTACAATGAGCAGTTCTTC. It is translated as CASSFRSGGGRYNEQFF.